This T cell receptor beta chain was retrieved from a study of monozygotic twins with inflammatory bowel disease. Germline CDR1 and CDR2: LNHNV and YYDKDF (reference sequence). CDR3 length: 13 amino acids. Following a re-call of the 5' RACE reads, TCRdb has one entry per CDR3 protein and lacks DNA. In all, the sample yields about 130,000 distinct CDR3 sequences. Sample: blood. This receptor was identified in a human donor with ulcerative colitis or Crohn's disease, or a healthy co-twin of an affected twin (not recorded which). The rearrangement joins TRBV15 to TRBJ2-5; the D call from TCRdb, TRBD2, cannot be confirmed without DNA. CDR3 amino acids: CATSSGRGETQYF.